This T cell receptor beta chain originates from a study of T cells in Graves' hyperthyroidism and ophthalmopathy. The study enrolled patients aged 18 to 65 with newly diagnosed hyperthyroidism of under 2 months' duration. From 10 ml of fresh peripheral blood, PBMCs were isolated. CDR1 is MDHEN, CDR2 SYDVKM, per germline. The CDR3 is made up of 14 amino acids. The V and J ends lost 8 bases and 4 bases respectively, with 17 bases between them. This clonotype appeared a few times. Its antigen is unidentified. RNA transcripts yielded amplified TCR beta CDR3 regions. When the TCR CDR3 underwent first-round RT-PCR, the HTBI primer set was used. One entry per CDR3 protein, called by TCRdb with MiXCR from the multiplex PCR reads. The sample lists hundreds of thousands of distinct CDR3 sequences, under 20% seen once, with less than 4.5% in the top ten. General study points: It was a median roughly six months before onset that the model predicted ophthalmopathy.

The clonotype comes from a woman under 40 with Graves' hyperthyroidism. The chain combines TRBV28 with TRBJ1-2; D unresolved. The sample comprised blood. Here the CDR3 DNA reads TGTGCCAGCCGAGTAGGGCCTCTCGGCTATGGCTACACCTTC. Its protein product is CASRVGPLGYGYTF.